Sequencing of this TCR beta chain was carried out in a study of metastatic and nonmetastatic thyroid tumors. Overall study context: Repertoires were compared across blood and tumor or nodule tissue from malignant and benign thyroid patients.

Germline V gives CDR1 SGDLS, CDR2 YYNGEE. This CDR3 is built from 15 residues. Original processing methods: CDR3 was compared across clinicopathological groups, and the resulting differences were used to build a distant-metastasis classifier for papillary thyroid cancer. TCRdb re-called the PCR reads with MiXCR. The V and J calls were not made by the authors but by TCRdb's processing. The sample lists 15,000 to 20,000 clones; 23% were seen once. Each patient came to thyroid surgery without any prior treatment (of any kind). This clone was picked up a small number of times. Sequence at one end of the junction differs from germline and may be a read error.

The chain joins TRBV9 to TRBJ2-3, with D perhaps TRBD2 (6 bases). Specimen: adjacent normal tissue. This clonotype was sampled from a female donor with papillary thyroid cancer or a benign thyroid nodule (not recorded which). Some clones in this sample may be carry-over from other donors' samples. The CDR3 DNA sequence: TGTGCCAGCAGCGTAGAGGTGCGGGGCACAGATACTCAGTATTTT. Its translation is CASSVEVRGTDTQYF.